This T cell receptor (beta chain) was documented in a study of beta chain features in type 1 diabetes. The study, taken as a whole, reports: TCRB CDR3 length was moderately but significantly reduced in all four CD4+ subsets of Type 1 diabetes patients.

Staining for CD45RO/CCR7/CD25/CD127/CD95/CD27 allowed sorting of CD4+ naive, central memory, regulatory and stem cell-like memory cells. Expressed TCRB transcripts were sequenced because the entire RNA isolate underwent reverse transcription. The protocol was immunoSEQ multiplex PCR, while the TCRdb copy is restricted to in-frame clones and leaves out a portion. This sample carries 900,000 or so clones, roughly 15% of them seen once, and the ten largest clones take 0.023%. The germline CDR1 and CDR2 sequences are SGHRS and YFSETQ. The CDR3 is 15 amino acids. V was clipped by 4 bases and J by 1 base; unmatched bases: 6. This clone came up a few times. Its antigen remains unknown.

Source material: naive CD4+ T cells from blood. This TCR came from a young woman in good health. The V call is TRBV5-1, the J call TRBJ2-3, with 7 bases matching TRBD1. CDR3 region: CASSIQGFGTDTQYF. CDR3 nucleotides: TGCGCCAGCAGCATACAGGGGTTCGGCACAGATACGCAGTATTTT.